Listed below are T cell receptor beta chains from one sample, sequenced in a study of T cell responses to AZD1222 COVID-19 vaccine. Libraries were prepared by immunoSEQ multiplex PCR; TCRdb keeps only in-frame clonotypes and omits some of them. The sample lists about 140,000 clones; 80% to 90% were seen once. The sample in question was peripheral blood, obtained on day 0 of AZD1222 vaccination. Receptor source: an adult in good health. The CDR3 runs from the conserved cysteine through the conserved F or W. D genes are given only for firm matches. Some rows mark clone size as missing; the rest say once, few, many or name a class of expanded clone.

v_call	d_call	clone_size	j_call	cdr3_aa	cdr3_nt
TRBV4-1	TRBD2	few	TRBJ2-3	CASSPGGSGTDTQYF	TGCGCCAGCAGCCCGGGGGGAAGCGGCACAGATACGCAGTATTTT
TRBV4-1	TRBD1	NA	TRBJ1-6	CASSPNRGGLHF	TGCGCCAGCAGCCCTAACAGGGGGGGCCTCCACTTT
TRBV3-1/TRBV3-2	TRBD1	NA	TRBJ2-7	CASSQSTGDGQYF	TGTGCCAGCAGCCAGAGCACAGGGGACGGGCAGTACTTC
TRBV3-1/TRBV3-2	TRBD2	NA	TRBJ2-5	CASRLTSPQGTQYF	TGTGCCAGCAGGCTGACTAGCCCCCAAGGGACCCAGTACTTC
TRBV3-1/TRBV3-2	NA	few	TRBJ1-2	CASSQVRSGVGYTF	TGTGCCAGCAGCCAAGTTCGGTCGGGGGTCGGCTACACCTTC
TRBV10-3	NA	NA	TRBJ2-1	CAISESNPGSSYNEQFF	TGTGCCATCAGTGAGTCGAATCCGGGGAGCTCCTACAATGAGCAGTTCTTC
TRBV5-1	NA	NA	TRBJ2-1	CASSLVSGNYNEQFF	TGCGCCAGCAGCTTGGTTTCAGGGAACTACAATGAGCAGTTCTTC
TRBV3-1/TRBV3-2	NA	NA	TRBJ1-3	CASSQVVGHGSGNTIYF	TGTGCCAGCAGCCAAGTAGTGGGGCACGGCTCTGGAAACACCATATATTTT
TRBV5-1	NA	NA	TRBJ2-1	CASSLEDYSNEQFF	TGCGCCAGCAGCCTCGAGGACTACTCCAATGAGCAGTTCTTC
TRBV11-2	TRBD1	NA	TRBJ1-2	CASSYDGGQGERGYGYTF	TGTGCCAGCAGCTATGACGGGGGACAGGGGGAGAGGGGATATGGCTACACCTTC
TRBV6-5	TRBD2	NA	TRBJ2-7	CASLSSGSLEQYF	TGTGCCAGTTTGAGTAGCGGGTCCCTCGAGCAGTACTTC
TRBV6-1	NA	NA	TRBJ1-4	CASSELGHQTNEKLFF	TGTGCCAGCAGTGAATTGGGACATCAAACTAATGAAAAACTGTTTTTT
TRBV5-1	TRBD2	NA	TRBJ2-2	CASSLTGLAGVTGELFF	TGCGCCAGCAGCTTGACGGGACTAGCGGGAGTCACCGGGGAGCTGTTTTTT
TRBV28	NA	NA	TRBJ1-5	CASTISRGQPQHF	TGTGCCAGCACGATAAGCCGGGGTCAGCCCCAGCATTTT
TRBV5-6	NA	NA	TRBJ1-2	CASSLVQINYGYTF	TGTGCCAGCAGCTTGGTACAGATTAACTATGGCTACACCTTC
TRBV5-1	NA	once	TRBJ2-3	CASSLAGQGGGTDTQYF	TGCGCCAGCAGCTTGGCAGGACAGGGAGGGGGCACAGATACGCAGTATTTT
TRBV2	TRBD1	NA	TRBJ1-2	CASSRTGDAGYTF	TGTGCCAGCAGCAGGACAGGGGATGCGGGCTACACCTTC
TRBV5-1	TRBD1	NA	TRBJ1-1	CASSLFYRGSTEAFF	TGCGCCAGCAGCTTGTTCTACAGGGGAAGCACTGAAGCTTTCTTT
TRBV5-1	TRBD1	NA	TRBJ2-5	CASSPGQIQETQYF	TGCGCCAGCAGCCCGGGACAGATCCAAGAGACCCAGTACTTC
TRBV11-3	TRBD2	NA	TRBJ2-2	CASSYLASGIAGELFF	TGTGCCAGCAGCTACCTGGCTAGCGGGATAGCCGGGGAGCTGTTTTTT
TRBV9	NA	NA	TRBJ1-5	CASSRGPGGDSNQPQHF	TGTGCCAGCAGCCGGGGCCCTGGGGGGGATAGCAATCAGCCCCAGCATTTT
TRBV7-2	TRBD2	few	TRBJ2-1	CASSQAGGPTREQFF	TGTGCCAGCAGCCAAGCGGGAGGGCCCACGAGGGAGCAGTTCTTC
TRBV4-1	NA	NA	TRBJ1-5	CASSQNGNQPQHF	TGCGCCAGCAGCCAAAACGGCAATCAGCCCCAGCATTTT
TRBV30	NA	NA	TRBJ2-3	CAWSVGDTQYF	TGTGCCTGGAGTGTGGGGGATACGCAGTATTTT
TRBV30	TRBD2	NA	TRBJ2-1	CAWSLASGVDEQFF	TGTGCCTGGAGCCTTGCGAGCGGGGTGGATGAGCAGTTCTTC
TRBV7-9	NA	NA	TRBJ1-2	CASSPSSGVHGYTF	TGTGCCAGCAGCCCATCCTCCGGGGTGCATGGCTACACCTTC
TRBV28	NA	NA	TRBJ1-3	CASLGASSGNTIYF	TGTGCCAGCTTAGGAGCTTCCTCTGGAAACACCATATATTTT
TRBV4-1	NA	NA	TRBJ2-1	CASSLRPPSDNEQFF	TGCGCCAGCAGCCTTCGCCCACCGAGCGACAATGAGCAGTTCTTC
TRBV19	TRBD2	NA	TRBJ2-1	CASSSAGVEQFF	TGTGCCAGTAGTTCGGCGGGAGTTGAGCAGTTCTTC
TRBV2	NA	NA	TRBJ2-7	CASSAQGGPYYEQYF	TGTGCCAGCAGTGCCCAAGGGGGGCCTTACTACGAGCAGTACTTC
TRBV7-2	NA	NA	TRBJ2-1	CASSSGTVNEQFF	TGTGCCAGCAGCTCCGGGACTGTCAATGAGCAGTTCTTC
TRBV12-3/TRBV12-4	NA	few	TRBJ2-3	CASSEGPAGTQYF	TGTGCCAGCAGTGAGGGACCCGCGGGTACGCAGTATTTT
TRBV27	NA	NA	TRBJ1-1	CASSFRQTTEAFF	TGTGCCAGCAGTTTTCGGCAGACGACTGAAGCTTTCTTT
TRBV27	NA	NA	TRBJ2-2	CASSGPRGELFF	TGTGCCAGCAGCGGACCTAGGGGGGAGCTGTTTTTT
TRBV6-5	TRBD1	NA	TRBJ1-2	CASSRQGDYGYTF	TGTGCCAGCAGTCGACAGGGCGACTATGGCTACACCTTC
TRBV5-1	NA	NA	TRBJ1-1	CASSLALVGDLSEAFF	TGCGCCAGCAGCTTGGCCCTCGTGGGGGATTTATCTGAAGCTTTCTTT
TRBV6-5	NA	NA	TRBJ1-1	CASSPQGGTNTEAFF	TGTGCCAGCAGTCCCCAAGGGGGGACGAACACTGAAGCTTTCTTT